This T cell receptor beta chain emerged from a study of kidney transplant recipient with SARS-CoV-2 infection. This CDR3 contains 15 residues. Germline CDR1 MGHRA, CDR2 YSYEKL. The V end was cut by 2 bases, the J end by 0 bases, with 7 bases between. MiXCR was run by TCRdb on the reads, yielding one entry per CDR3 protein. This table has some 220,000 distinct CDR3 sequences, under 35% appearing once. There are many counts of this clonotype. This rearrangement joins TRBV4-1 to TRBJ1-4, with D maybe TRBD1 (6 bases). The receptor was isolated from a male patient between 25 and 40 years old who had COVID-19 and was a kidney transplant recipient. The T cells may come from the graft donor. This sample comprised a blood sample, obtained at baseline and on roughly day 110 from a kidney transplant recipient. The CDR3 is CASSQRTATNEKLFF. CDR3 in DNA: TGCGCCAGCAGCCAAAGGACAGCAACTAATGAAAAACTGTTTTTT.